This T cell receptor (beta chain) derives from a study of blood T cell repertoires in COVID-19. Study-wide context: The United States, Italy and Spain provided the acute and convalescent COVID-19 samples. PBMCs, B-cell-depleted T cells, or T cells were the source of the cDNA or gDNA that made up the material.

Trimming shortened V by 6 bases and J by 4 bases, and 19 bases separated the two germline ends. Germline loops: CDR1 LGHDT, CDR2 YNNKEL (reference sequence). The CDR3 is made up of 16 amino acids. Original handling: The assay estimated nucleated cells by amplifying reference gene primers. Sequencing was performed with immunoSEQ multiplex PCR; in TCRdb, only in-frame clones are kept and a portion is missing. That table is the source of V, J and clone size, and D and trimming were worked out from the DNA. The sample has roughly 240,000 clones, approximately 85% seen once; the top ten hold 4% to 6%. Patients in Seattle were enrolled during active infection, then followed longitudinally.

This sequence joins TRBV3-1 (or the pseudogene TRBV3-2) and TRBJ2-1; D gene ambiguous. The sample was peripheral blood. This sequence originates from a man in his fifties or sixties with COVID-19, enrolled during active disease. The CDR3 reads CASSHSRTLNYNEQFF. CDR3 DNA sequence: TGTGCCAGCAGTCACTCTAGAACCCTAAATTACAATGAGCAGTTCTTC.